The entry that follows covers one TCR beta chain sequence. Its target is not known. This specimen comes from a study of CD8 T cells in ankylosing spondylitis. V gave up 4 bases and J gave up 8 bases, with 18 bases separating them. The CDR3 sequence is 15 residues long. CDR1 and CDR2 (germline): SGHAT, FQNNGV. Quantitative 5'-RACE with molecular barcodes generated TCR beta libraries. TCRdb recomputed calls from the 5' RACE reads with MiXCR, one row per CDR3 protein. The sample lists approximately 400,000 distinct CDR3 sequences, 20% to 30% occurring once. Findings and caveats of the study: In ankylosing spondylitis patients, matched synovial fluid reportedly showed significant enrichment of disease-linked clones. Disease-linked clones bore a CD8+ phenotype and were relatively rare in peripheral blood. Typical of ankylosing spondylitis blood, it appeared, was a TCR beta motif of several highly homologous variants. Past studies reported some motif variants in reactive arthritis synovial fluid and blood.

This TCR was sampled from a male donor with ankylosing spondylitis. Sequencing input: blood, either unsorted or a sorted T cell fraction (not recorded which). The genes are TRBV11-2 and TRBJ2-1, with a tentative D call TRBD2 (6 bases). CDR3 DNA sequence: TGTGCCAGCAGCTCCTTGACTAGTATGATCGATGAGCAGTTCTTC. Its protein product is CASSSLTSMIDEQFF.